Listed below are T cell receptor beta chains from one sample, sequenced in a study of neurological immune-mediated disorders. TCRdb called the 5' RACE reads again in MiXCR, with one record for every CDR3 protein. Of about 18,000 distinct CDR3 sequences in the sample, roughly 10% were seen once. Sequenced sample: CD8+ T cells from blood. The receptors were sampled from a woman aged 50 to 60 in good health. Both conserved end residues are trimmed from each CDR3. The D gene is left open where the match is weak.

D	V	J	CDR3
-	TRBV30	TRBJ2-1	AWSVKGTQGNEQF
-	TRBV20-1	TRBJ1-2	SAKRDNSYGYT
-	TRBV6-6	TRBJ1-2	ASSYSGPSQGDYGYT
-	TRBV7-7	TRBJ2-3	ASSLGSVGTDTQY
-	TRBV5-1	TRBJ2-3	ASSPEGISTDTQY
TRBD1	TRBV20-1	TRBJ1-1	SALTGTNTEAF
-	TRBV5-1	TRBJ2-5	ASSLVGSLAETQY
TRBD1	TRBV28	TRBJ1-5	ASSSDRASNQPQH
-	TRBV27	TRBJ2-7	ASSFNALEQY
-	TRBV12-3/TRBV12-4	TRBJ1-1	ASTGSSEAF
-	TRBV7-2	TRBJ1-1	ASSFGGLGTEAF
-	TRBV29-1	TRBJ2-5	SVVPTPRETQY
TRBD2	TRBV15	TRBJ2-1	ATSVGTTQPDNEQF
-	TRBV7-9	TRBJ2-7	ASRNWDLDSYEQY
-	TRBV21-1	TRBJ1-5	ASSKVGECYSNQPQH
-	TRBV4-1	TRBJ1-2	ASSQDWGGRAGYT
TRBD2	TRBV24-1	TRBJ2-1	ATSETGTRDEQF
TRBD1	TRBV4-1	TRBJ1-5	ASSQEGTGGGQPQH
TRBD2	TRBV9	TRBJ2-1	ASSEAGANEQF
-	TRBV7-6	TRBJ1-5	ASSMTEPNQPQH
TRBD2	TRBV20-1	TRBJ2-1	SARHSRSPGLGVEQF
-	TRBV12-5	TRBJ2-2	ASGLDLGIDGELF
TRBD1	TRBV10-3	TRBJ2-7	AISESWGQEYEQY
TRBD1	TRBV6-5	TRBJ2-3	ASSYSGTGGDTQY
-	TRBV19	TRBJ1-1	ASSMYGGGEAF
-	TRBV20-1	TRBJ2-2	SARTGVELF
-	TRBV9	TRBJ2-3	ASSLEAYTDTQY
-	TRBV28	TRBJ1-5	ASSRLRTDSNQPQH
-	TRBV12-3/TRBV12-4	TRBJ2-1	ASTLGDNEQF
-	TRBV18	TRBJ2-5	ASSRKQGPGETQY
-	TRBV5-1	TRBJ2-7	ASSIGSSYEQY
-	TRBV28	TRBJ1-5	ASSLQRQGLNQPQH
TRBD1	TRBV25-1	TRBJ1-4	ASSEAWTGLYEKLF
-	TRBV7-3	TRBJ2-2	ASSLPGGGELF
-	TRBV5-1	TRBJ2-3	ASSFRDLSTDTQY
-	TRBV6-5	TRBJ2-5	ASSYSGQGRETQY
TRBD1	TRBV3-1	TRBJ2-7	ASSRRQGMAQY
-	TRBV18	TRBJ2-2	ASSPPKSGELF
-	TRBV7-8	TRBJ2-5	ASSLTYQETQY
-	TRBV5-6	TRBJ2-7	ASIGAPYEQY
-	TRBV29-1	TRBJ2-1	SVGGRDYNEQF